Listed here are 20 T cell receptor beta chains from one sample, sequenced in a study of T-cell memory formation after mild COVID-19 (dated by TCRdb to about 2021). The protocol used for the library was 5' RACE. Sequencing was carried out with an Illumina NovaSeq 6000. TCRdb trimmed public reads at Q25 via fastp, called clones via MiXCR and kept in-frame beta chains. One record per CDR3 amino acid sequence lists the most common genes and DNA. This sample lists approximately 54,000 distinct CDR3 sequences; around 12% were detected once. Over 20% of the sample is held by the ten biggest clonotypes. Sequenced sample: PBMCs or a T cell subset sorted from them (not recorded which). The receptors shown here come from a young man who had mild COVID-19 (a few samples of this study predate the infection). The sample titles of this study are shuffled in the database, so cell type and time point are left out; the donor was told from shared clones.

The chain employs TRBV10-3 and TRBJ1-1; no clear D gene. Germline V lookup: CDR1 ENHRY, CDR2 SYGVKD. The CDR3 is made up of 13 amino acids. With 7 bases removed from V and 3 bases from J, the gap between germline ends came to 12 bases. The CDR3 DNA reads TGTGCCATCATGGAGACCCGCGACACTGAAGCTTTCTTT. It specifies CAIMETRDTEAFF.

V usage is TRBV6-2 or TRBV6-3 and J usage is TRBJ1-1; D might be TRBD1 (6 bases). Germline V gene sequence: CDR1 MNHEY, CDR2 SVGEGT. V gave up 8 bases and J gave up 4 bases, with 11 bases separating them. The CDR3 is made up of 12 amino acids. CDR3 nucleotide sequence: TGTGCCAGCGGAGAGGGGGGCACTGAAGCTTTCTTT. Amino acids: CASGEGGTEAFF.

CDR3 nucleotides: TGTGCCAGCACCCGACAGGAGATCTACGAGCAGTACTTC. It yields the protein CASTRQEIYEQYF. The rearrangement joins TRBV6-1 to TRBJ2-7; perhaps TRBD1 as D (6 bases). Germline lookup yields CDR1 MNHNS and CDR2 SASEGT. Trimming stripped 7 bases from V and 3 bases from J, with 13 bases between. This CDR3 is 13 amino acids long.

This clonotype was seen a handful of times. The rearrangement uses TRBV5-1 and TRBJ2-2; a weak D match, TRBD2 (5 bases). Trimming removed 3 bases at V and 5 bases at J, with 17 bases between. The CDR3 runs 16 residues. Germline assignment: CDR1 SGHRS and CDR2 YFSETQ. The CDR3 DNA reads TGCGCCAGCAGCTCGGTCCCCAAGGGCGGGACCGGGGAGCTGTTTTTT. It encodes CASSSVPKGGTGELFF.

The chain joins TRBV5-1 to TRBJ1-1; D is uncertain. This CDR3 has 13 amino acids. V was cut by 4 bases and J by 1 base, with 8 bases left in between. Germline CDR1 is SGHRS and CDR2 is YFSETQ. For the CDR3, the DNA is TGCGCCAGCAGCCAGGAATCGAACACTGAAGCTTTCTTT. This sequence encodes CASSQESNTEAFF. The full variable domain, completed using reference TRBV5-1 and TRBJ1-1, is KAGVTQTPRYLIKTRGQQVTLSCSPISGHRSVSWYQQTPGQGLQFLFEYFSETQRNKGNFPGRFSGRQFSNSRSEMNVSTLELGDSALYLCASSQESNTEAFFGQGTRLTVV.

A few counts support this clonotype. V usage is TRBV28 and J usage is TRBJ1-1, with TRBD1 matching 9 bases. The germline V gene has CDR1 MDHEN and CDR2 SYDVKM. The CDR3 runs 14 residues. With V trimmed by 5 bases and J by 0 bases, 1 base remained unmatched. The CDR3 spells CASSGQGLNTEAFF. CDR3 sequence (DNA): TGTGCCAGCAGTGGACAGGGGTTGAACACTGAAGCTTTCTTT.

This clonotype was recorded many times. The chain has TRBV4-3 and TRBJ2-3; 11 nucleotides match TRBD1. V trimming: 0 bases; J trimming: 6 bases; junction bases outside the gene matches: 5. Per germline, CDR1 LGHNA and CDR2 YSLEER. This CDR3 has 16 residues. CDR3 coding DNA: TGCGCCAGCAGCCAAGATCGGACAGGGGGCGCGGATACGCAGTATTTT. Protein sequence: CASSQDRTGGADTQYF.

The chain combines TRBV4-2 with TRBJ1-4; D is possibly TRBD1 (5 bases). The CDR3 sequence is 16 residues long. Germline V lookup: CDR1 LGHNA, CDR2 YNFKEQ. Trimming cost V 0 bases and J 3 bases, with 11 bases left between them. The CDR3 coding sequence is TGTGCCAGCAGCCAAGACGCAGGGCGGCCTAATGAAAAACTGTTTTTT. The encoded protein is CASSQDAGRPNEKLFF.

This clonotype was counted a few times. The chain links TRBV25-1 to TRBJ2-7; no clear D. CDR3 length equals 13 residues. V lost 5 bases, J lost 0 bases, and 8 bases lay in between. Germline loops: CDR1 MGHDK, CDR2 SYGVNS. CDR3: CASSSPSSYEQYV. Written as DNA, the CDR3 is TGTGCCAGCAGTTCCCCGAGCTCCTACGAGCAGTACGTC.

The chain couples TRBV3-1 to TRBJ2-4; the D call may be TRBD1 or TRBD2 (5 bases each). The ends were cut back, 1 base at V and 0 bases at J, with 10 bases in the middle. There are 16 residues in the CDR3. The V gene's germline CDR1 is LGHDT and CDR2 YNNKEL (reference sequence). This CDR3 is CASSQVTGLAKNIQYF. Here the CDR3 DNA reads TGTGCCAGCAGCCAAGTGACGGGGCTAGCCAAAAACATTCAGTACTTC. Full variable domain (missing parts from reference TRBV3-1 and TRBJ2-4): DTAVSQTPKYLVTQMGNDKSIKCEQNLGHDTMYWYKQDSKKFLKIMFSYNNKELIINETVPNRFSPKSPDKAHLNLHINSLELGDSAVYFCASSQVTGLAKNIQYFGAGTRLSVL.

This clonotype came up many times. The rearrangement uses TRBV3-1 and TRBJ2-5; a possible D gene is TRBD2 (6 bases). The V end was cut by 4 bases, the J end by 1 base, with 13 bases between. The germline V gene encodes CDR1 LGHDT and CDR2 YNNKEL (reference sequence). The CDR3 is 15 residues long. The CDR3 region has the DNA TGTGCCAGCAGCCCAAGCGGAGGGACCCAAGAGACCCAGTACTTC. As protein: CASSPSGGTQETQYF.

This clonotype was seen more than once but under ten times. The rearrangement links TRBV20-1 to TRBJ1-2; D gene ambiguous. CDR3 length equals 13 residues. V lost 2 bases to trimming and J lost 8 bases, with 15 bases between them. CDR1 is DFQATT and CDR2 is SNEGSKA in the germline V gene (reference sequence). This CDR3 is CSARFNSGDGYTF. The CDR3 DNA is TGCAGTGCTAGATTCAACTCCGGAGACGGCTACACCTTC.

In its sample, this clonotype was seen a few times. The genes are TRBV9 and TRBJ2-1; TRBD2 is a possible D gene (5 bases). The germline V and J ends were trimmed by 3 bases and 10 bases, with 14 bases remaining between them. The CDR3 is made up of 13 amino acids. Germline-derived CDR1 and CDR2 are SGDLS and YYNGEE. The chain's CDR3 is CASSGPRDHEQFF. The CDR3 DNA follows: TGTGCCAGCAGCGGCCCCCGGGATCACGAGCAGTTCTTC. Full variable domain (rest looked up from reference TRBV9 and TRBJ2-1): DSGVTQTPKHLITATGQRVTLRCSPRSGDLSVYWYQQSLDQGLQFLIQYYNGEERAKGNILERFSAQQFPDLHSELNLSSLELGDSALYFCASSGPRDHEQFFGPGTRLTVL.

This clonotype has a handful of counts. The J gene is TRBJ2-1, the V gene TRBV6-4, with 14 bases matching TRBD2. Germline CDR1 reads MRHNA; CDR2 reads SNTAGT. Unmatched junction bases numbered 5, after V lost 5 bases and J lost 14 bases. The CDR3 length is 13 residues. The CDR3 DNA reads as TGTGCCAGCAGTCCCGGGACTAGCGGGGGAAAGTTCTTC. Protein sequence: CASSPGTSGGKFF.

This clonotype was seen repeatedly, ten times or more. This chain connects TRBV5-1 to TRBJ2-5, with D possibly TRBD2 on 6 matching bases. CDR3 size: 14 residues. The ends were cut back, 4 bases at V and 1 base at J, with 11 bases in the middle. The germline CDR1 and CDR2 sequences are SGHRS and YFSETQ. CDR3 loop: CASSAGTSQETQYF. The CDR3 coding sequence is TGCGCCAGCAGCGCGGGGACCTCCCAAGAGACCCAGTACTTC.

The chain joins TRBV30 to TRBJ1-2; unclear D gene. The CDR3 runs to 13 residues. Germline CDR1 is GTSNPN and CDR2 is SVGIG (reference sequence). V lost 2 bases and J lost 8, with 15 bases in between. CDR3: CAWSTLNREGYTF. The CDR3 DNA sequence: TGTGCCTGGAGTACATTGAACCGAGAGGGCTACACCTTC. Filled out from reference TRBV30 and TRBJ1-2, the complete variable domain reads SQTIHQWPATLVQPVGSPLSLECTVEGTSNPNLYWYRQAAGRGLQLLFYSVGIGQISSEVPQNLSASRPQDRQFILSSKKLLLSDSGFYLCAWSTLNREGYTFGSGTRLTVV.

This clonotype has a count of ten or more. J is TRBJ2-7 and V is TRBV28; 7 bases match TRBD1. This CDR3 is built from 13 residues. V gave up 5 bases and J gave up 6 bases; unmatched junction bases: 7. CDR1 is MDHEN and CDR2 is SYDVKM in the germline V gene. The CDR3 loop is CASSTGAPFEQYV. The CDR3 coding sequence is TGTGCCAGCAGTACAGGGGCTCCCTTCGAGCAGTACGTC.

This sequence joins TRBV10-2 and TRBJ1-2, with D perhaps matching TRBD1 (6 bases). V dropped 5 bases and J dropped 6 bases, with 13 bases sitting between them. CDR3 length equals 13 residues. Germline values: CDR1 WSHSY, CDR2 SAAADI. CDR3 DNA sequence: TGCGCCAGCAGTCACCGGGACACCGATGGCTACACCTTC. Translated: CASSHRDTDGYTF.

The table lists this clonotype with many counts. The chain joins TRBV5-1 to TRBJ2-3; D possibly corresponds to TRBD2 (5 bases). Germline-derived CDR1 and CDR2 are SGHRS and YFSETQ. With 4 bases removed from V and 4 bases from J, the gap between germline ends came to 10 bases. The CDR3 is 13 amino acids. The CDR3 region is CASSTEGSDTQYF. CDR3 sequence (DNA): TGCGCCAGCAGCACTGAGGGATCAGATACGCAGTATTTT.

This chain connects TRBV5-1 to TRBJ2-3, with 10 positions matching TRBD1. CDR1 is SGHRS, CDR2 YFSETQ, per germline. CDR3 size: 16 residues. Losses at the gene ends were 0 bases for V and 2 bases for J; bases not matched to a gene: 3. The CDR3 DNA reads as TGCGCCAGCAGCTTGGGGGACAGGGGATACACAGATACGCAGTATTTT. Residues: CASSLGDRGYTDTQYF.